These 18 T cell receptor beta chains share one sample of origin, sequenced in a study of spatial heterogeneity in lung cancer. TCRdb re-called the 5' RACE reads through MiXCR, storing one row per CDR3 protein. This table has 8,000 or so distinct CDR3 sequences, about 12% appearing once. The antigens for these receptors are not known. The study's findings and limits: Higher tumor mutation counts went along with higher counts of expanded intratumoral alpha and beta TCRs.

The time point was: sample taken at primary tumor resection. Source: lung tumor tissue, taken at surgery. These receptors were collected from a male donor with early-stage non-small cell lung cancer.

This clonotype qualifies as medium-sized. With the library built for alpha chains, this beta chain is off target and its frequency is not meaningful. CDR3 region: CASSHLAEWASDTQYF. The CDR3 bases are TGTGCCAGCAGCCACCTAGCCGAATGGGCTTCAGATACGCAGTATTTT. This chain connects TRBV4-2 to TRBJ2-3, with a possible D match to TRBD2 (5 bases). The CDR3 runs 16 residues. The V end was cut by 3 bases, the J end by 4 bases, with 17 bases between. Germline-derived CDR1 and CDR2 are LGHNA and YNFKEQ.

This clonotype is labeled as medium-sized. The library was built for alpha chains, so this beta chain is an off-target read and its size means little. The V and J genes are TRBV10-3 and TRBJ2-7, with 8 bases that match TRBD2. The germline CDR1 and CDR2 sequences are ENHRY and SYGVKD. This CDR3 has 14 residues. V gave up 10 bases and J gave up 6 bases; unmatched junction bases: 14. In DNA form, the CDR3 reads TGTGCCACCTCCCCGGCGGGACTAGGCTTCGAGCAGTACTTC. Translated: CATSPAGLGFEQYF.

This clonotype was observed many times. This beta chain appears as a stray read in a library generated for alpha chains; its size is not informative. The V call is TRBV20-1, the J call TRBJ2-7; maybe TRBD2 (6 bases). This CDR3 comprises 12 residues. Germline assignment: CDR1 DFQATT and CDR2 SNEGSKA (reference sequence). V lost 4 bases and J lost 7, with 14 bases in between. The CDR3 sequence: CSATTAGGEQYF. The CDR3 bases are TGCAGTGCTACGACGGCCGGGGGTGAGCAGTACTTC.

This clonotype has a count of ten or more. The library was designed around alpha chains, so this beta chain is a stray read whose abundance carries little weight. The rearrangement joins TRBV4-1 to TRBJ1-2, with D unclear. CDR1 MGHRA and CDR2 YSYEKL come from the germline V gene. The CDR3 loop spans 16 amino acids. Trimming shortened V by 1 base and J by 4 bases, and 16 bases separated the two germline ends. The CDR3, as DNA: TGCGCCAGCAGCCAAGGGAAGGACCCAGGATCCTATGGCTACACCTTC. Translated: CASSQGKDPGSYGYTF.

About this clonotype itself: With the library built for alpha chains, this beta chain is off target and its frequency is not meaningful. The V gene is TRBV6-1, the J gene TRBJ2-4; perhaps TRBD1 as D (6 bases). This CDR3 is 16 amino acids long. Germline-derived CDR1 and CDR2 are MNHNS and SASEGT. The V and J ends lost 8 bases and 0 bases respectively, with 17 bases between them. CDR3 sequence: CASSTPGQLAKNIQYF. The CDR3 nucleotides are TGTGCCAGCTCCACCCCGGGACAACTAGCCAAAAACATTCAGTACTTC.

This clonotype was found many times. This beta chain lies outside the target of a library built for alpha chains; its clone size means little. This chain connects TRBV20-1 to TRBJ2-1, with 7 positions matching TRBD2. Germline CDR1 is DFQATT and CDR2 is SNEGSKA (reference sequence). V was clipped by 1 base and J by 4 bases; unmatched bases: 4. The CDR3 length is 14 residues. CDR3 residues: CSARGGTTYNEQFF. CDR3 coding DNA: TGCAGTGCTAGAGGAGGGACTACTTACAATGAGCAGTTCTTC.

Regarding this clonotype: This beta chain is an unintended read in a library built for alpha chains; its size means little. The rearrangement links TRBV6-4 to TRBJ2-2, with 7 bases identical to TRBD2. J lost 3 bases, V lost 8 bases, and 6 bases had no gene match. This CDR3 has 14 residues. In germline, CDR1 is MRHNA, CDR2 SNTAGT. For the CDR3, the DNA is TGTGCCAGCTCGACTAGCATGGACACCGGGGAGCTGTTTTTT. Translated, it gives CASSTSMDTGELFF.

By its share, this clonotype is medium-sized (0.01 to 0.1%). This beta chain is an unintended read in a library built for alpha chains; its size means little. V is TRBV28 and J is TRBJ2-5; D is ambiguous. CDR3 length equals 13 residues. The V end was cut by 10 bases, the J end by 5 bases, with 17 bases between. The germline V gene has CDR1 MDHEN and CDR2 SYDVKM. CDR3 region: CATHLSGEETQYF. Written as DNA, the CDR3 is TGTGCCACCCACCTCTCAGGAGAGGAGACCCAGTACTTC.

This clonotype ranks as large. Since the library was made to target alpha chains, this beta chain is a stray read and its abundance is not meaningful. V is TRBV20-1 and J is TRBJ2-7, with TRBD2 matching 11 bases. This CDR3 region has 12 residues. CDR1 DFQATT and CDR2 SNEGSKA come from the germline V gene (reference sequence). V was pared by 5 bases and J by 6 bases, with 3 bases of the junction left unmatched. CDR3 bases: TGCAGTGCTCTAGCGGGAGGCGGCGAGCAGTACTTC. It encodes CSALAGGGEQYF.

This clonotype is medium-sized by share. This beta chain represents an off-target read in a library built for alpha chains; its size is of limited meaning. This chain uses TRBV7-9 with TRBJ2-5; D is unresolved. CDR1 SEHNR and CDR2 FQNEAQ come from the germline V gene (reference sequence). Trimming took off 6 bases at V and 2 bases at J, with 13 bases between the two ends. The CDR3 covers 14 residues. The CDR3 sequence: CASSLYAGQETQYF. CDR3 nucleotide sequence: TGTGCCAGCAGTCTATACGCAGGTCAAGAGACCCAGTACTTC. Using reference TRBV7-9 and TRBJ2-5 for the parts outside the CDR3, the full variable domain is DTGVSQNPRHKITKRGQNVTFRCDPISEHNRLYWYRQTLGQGPEFLTYFQNEAQLEKSRLLSDRFSAERPKGSFSTLEIQRTEQGDSAMYLCASSLYAGQETQYFGPGTRLLVL.

Many counts were recorded for this clonotype. A library prepared for alpha chains yielded this beta chain as an off-target read; its size is of little meaning. The chain combines TRBV28 with TRBJ2-7, with 11 nucleotides matching TRBD2. Germline CDR1 MDHEN, CDR2 SYDVKM. This CDR3 region has 16 residues. V was pared by 8 bases and J by 2 bases, with 11 bases of the junction left unmatched. The CDR3 here is CASRPSGTSGTYEQYF. The CDR3, as DNA: TGTGCCAGCCGCCCTTCAGGGACTAGCGGTACCTACGAGCAGTACTTC.

This clonotype showed up many times. This beta chain represents an off-target read in a library built for alpha chains; its size is of limited meaning. This chain links TRBV28 with TRBJ1-3; no firm D call. Deletions cut 2 bases from V and 0 bases from J, with 11 bases between. Germline V gene data show CDR1 as MDHEN and CDR2 as SYDVKM. The CDR3 is 16 amino acids. The CDR3 nucleotides are TGTGCCAGCAGTTTAGAACACACAAGCTCTGGAAACACCATATATTTT. Translated: CASSLEHTSSGNTIYF.

This clonotype is judged medium-sized. For a library built for alpha chains, this beta chain is a stray read; little rests on its size. This CDR3 is CASSPRGAGYGYTF. CDR3 nucleotide sequence: TGTGCCAGCAGCCCGCGGGGGGCTGGCTATGGCTACACCTTC. V and J are TRBV5-4 and TRBJ1-2, with D possibly being TRBD1 (6 bases). This CDR3 comprises 14 residues. The ends were cut back, 4 bases at V and 4 bases at J, with 14 bases in the middle. Germline CDR1 reads SGHNT; CDR2 reads YYREEE (reference sequence).

This clonotype was seen at least ten times. Little can be read into the size of this beta chain, an off-target read in a library designed for alpha chains. This rearrangement joins TRBV7-6 to TRBJ2-3, with TRBD2 matching over 11 bases. V dropped 1 base and J dropped 3; count of bases not matched to a gene: 0. The V gene's germline CDR1 is SGHVS and CDR2 FNYEAQ. The CDR3 has 15 residues. As DNA, the CDR3 is TGTGCCAGCAGCTTAGGGACTAGCGGGACAGATACGCAGTATTTT. As protein: CASSLGTSGTDTQYF. The whole variable domain, filled in from reference TRBV7-6 and TRBJ2-3, reads GAGVSQSPRYKVTKRGQDVALRCDPISGHVSLYWYRQALGQGPEFLTYFNYEAQQDKSGLPNDRFSAERPEGSISTLTIQRTEQRDSAMYRCASSLGTSGTDTQYFGPGTRLTVL.

A few counts support this clonotype. This beta chain appears as a stray read in a library generated for alpha chains; its size is not informative. The V and J genes are TRBV6-6 and TRBJ2-7, with 9 bases identical to TRBD1. With V trimmed by 0 bases and J by 4 bases, 4 bases remained unmatched. This CDR3 is built from 15 residues. Per germline, CDR1 MNHNY and CDR2 SVGAGI (reference sequence). The CDR3 sequence: CASSYSPGQGYEQYF. The CDR3 DNA is TGTGCCAGCAGTTACTCTCCGGGACAGGGTTACGAGCAGTACTTC.

Worth noting for this clonotype: This beta chain is an off-target read within a library intended for alpha chains, so its frequency means little. The chain employs TRBV28 and TRBJ2-1; 8 positions match TRBD2. The length of the CDR3 is 13 residues. Germline V gene lookup returns CDR1 MDHEN and CDR2 SYDVKM. Trimming cost V 1 base and J 12 bases; bases outside gene matches: 5. The CDR3 DNA reads TGTGCCAGCAGTTTATCCGGCGGGAGGAGGCAGTTCTTC. As protein: CASSLSGGRRQFF.

This clonotype counts as medium-sized (0.01 to 0.1%). This beta chain was picked up by a library intended for alpha chains and is off target, so its count carries little meaning. This chain uses TRBV2 with TRBJ1-2; 9 positions match TRBD1. V shed 2 bases and J 3 bases; nucleotides not matched to a gene: 4. This CDR3 is built from 15 residues. Germline assignment: CDR1 SNHLY and CDR2 FYNNEI. CDR3 loop: CASSERQGEYYGYTF. In DNA, the CDR3 is TGTGCCAGCAGTGAAAGACAGGGGGAATACTATGGCTACACCTTC. The variable domain in full, completed from reference TRBV2 and TRBJ1-2, reads EPEVTQTPSHQVTQMGQEVILRCVPISNHLYFYWYRQILGQKVEFLVSFYNNEISEKSEIFDDQFSVERPDGSNFTLKIRSTKLEDSAMYFCASSERQGEYYGYTFGSGTRLTVV.

With regard to this clonotype: The library was designed around alpha chains, so this beta chain is a stray read whose abundance carries little weight. V is TRBV5-5 and J is TRBJ2-7, with 9 bases aligning to TRBD2. This CDR3 spans 13 amino acids. CDR1 SGHKS and CDR2 YYEKEE come from the germline V gene (reference sequence). With V trimmed by 0 bases and J by 5 bases, 0 bases remained unmatched. The CDR3 spells CASSLVAGDEQYF. The DNA of the CDR3 is TGTGCCAGCAGCTTGGTAGCGGGAGACGAGCAGTACTTC.